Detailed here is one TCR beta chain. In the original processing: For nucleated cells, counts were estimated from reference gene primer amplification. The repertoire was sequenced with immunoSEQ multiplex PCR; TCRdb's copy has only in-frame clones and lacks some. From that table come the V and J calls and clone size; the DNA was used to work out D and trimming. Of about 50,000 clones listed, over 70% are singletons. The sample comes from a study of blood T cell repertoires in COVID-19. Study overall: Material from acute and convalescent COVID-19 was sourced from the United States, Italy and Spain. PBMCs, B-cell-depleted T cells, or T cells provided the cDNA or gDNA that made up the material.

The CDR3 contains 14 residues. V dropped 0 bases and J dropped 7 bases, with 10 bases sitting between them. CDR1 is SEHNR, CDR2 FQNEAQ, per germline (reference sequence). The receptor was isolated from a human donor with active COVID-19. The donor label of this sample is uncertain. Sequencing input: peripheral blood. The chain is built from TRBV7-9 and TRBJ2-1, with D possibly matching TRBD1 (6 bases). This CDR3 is CASSLAERGNEQFF. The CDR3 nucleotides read TGTGCCAGCAGCTTAGCGGAAAGGGGGAATGAGCAGTTCTTC.